Each of the 10 T cell receptor beta chains below was sequenced from the same sample in a study of shared clonotypes between healthy human individuals. Using immunoSEQ multiplex PCR, the repertoire was profiled, and TCRdb retains in-frame clones only, with some absent. The sample records some 2 million clones, over 85% being singletons. Cells designated naive CD8 were CD45RO-negative and were positively selected for CCR7, with terminally differentiated effector memory CD45RA+ cells excluded. The sequenced material came from naive CD8+ T cells sorted from blood. The source of these receptors is a man aged 18 to 29 in good health.

This clone appeared once. The chain employs TRBV19 and TRBJ2-3; 7 bases are shared with TRBD1. V lost 2 bases and J lost 10; bases outside the gene matches: 6. CDR1 and CDR2 (germline): LNHDA, SQIVND (reference sequence). The CDR3 extends over 13 amino acids. The CDR3 nucleotides are TGTGCCAGTAGTATACCCCCGACAGGGTCGCAGTATTTT. Protein product: CASSIPPTGSQYF. Supplemented by reference TRBV19 and TRBJ2-3, the full variable domain reads DGGITQSPKYLFRKEGQNVTLSCEQNLNHDAMYWYRQDPGQGLRLIYYSQIVNDFQKGDIAEGYSVSREKKESFPLTVTSAQKNPTAFYLCASSIPPTGSQYFGPGTRLTVL.

The chain uses TRBV5-1 and TRBJ2-7, with D uncertain. CDR3 length equals 15 residues. The V end lost 0 bases, the J end lost 2 bases, and 12 bases lay between the germline ends. In germline, CDR1 is SGHRS, CDR2 YFSETQ. CDR3 in DNA: TGCGCCAGCAGCTTGGGCACCGGTCCGGCCTACGAGCAGTACTTC. Its protein product is CASSLGTGPAYEQYF.

J is TRBJ2-7 and V is TRBV5-8; a possible D gene is TRBD1 (6 bases). Trimming left V 2 bases short and J 5 bases short, with 17 bases between. CDR3 length: 15 amino acids. The germline V gene encodes CDR1 SGHTS and CDR2 YDEGEE. The CDR3 loop is CASSLEGTIVDEQYF. The CDR3 DNA is TGTGCCAGCAGCTTAGAGGGGACAATTGTGGACGAGCAGTACTTC.

J is TRBJ2-3 and V is TRBV30, with 8 positions matching TRBD2. Trimming removed 1 base from V and 5 bases from J; junction bases left unmatched: 8. This CDR3 spans 15 amino acids. From germline, CDR1 is GTSNPN and CDR2 SVGIG (reference sequence). The CDR3 DNA reads as TGTGCCTGGAGTGGTCCAGCGGGAGTGGGAGATACGCAGTATTTT. Its translation is CAWSGPAGVGDTQYF.

Comments on this clone: This may be a read error, as it is one base from a much larger clone. Other nucleotide sequences from this sample produce the same CDR3. This sequence joins TRBV28 and TRBJ1-1; no clear D. The CDR3 runs 12 residues. The V gene's germline CDR1 is MDHEN and CDR2 SYDVKM. Trimming removed 2 bases at V and 2 bases at J, with 3 bases between. The CDR3 here is CASSLGNTEAFF. CDR3 sequence (DNA): TGTGCCAGCAGTTTAGGTAACACTGAAGCTTTCTTT. The variable domain in full, completed from reference TRBV28 and TRBJ1-1, reads DVKVTQSSRYLVKRTGEKVFLECVQDMDHENMFWYRQDPGLGLRLIYFSYDVKMKEKGDIPEGYSVSREKKERFSLILESASTNQTSMYLCASSLGNTEAFFGQGTRLTVV.

A word on this clone: The same CDR3 arises from other DNA sequences in this sample as well. V usage is TRBV4-1 and J usage is TRBJ2-7; 10 bases fit TRBD2. V lost 1 base, J lost 4 bases, and 4 bases stayed unmatched. The CDR3 loop spans 15 amino acids. Germline V lookup: CDR1 MGHRA, CDR2 YSYEKL. CDR3 in amino acids: CASSQVIAGGYEQYF. The CDR3 bases are TGCGCCAGCAGCCAAGTAATAGCGGGAGGATACGAGCAGTACTTC.

The rearrangement links TRBV6-7 to TRBJ1-5, with D unresolved. TRBV6-7 is treated as an ORF (open reading frame) with a function not yet certain. CDR3 length equals 14 residues. Deletions cut 2 bases from V and 5 bases from J, with 10 bases between. The CDR3 is CASSYPGTDQPQHF. The CDR3 nucleotides read TGTGCCAGCAGTTACCCAGGAACCGATCAGCCCCAGCATTTT.

This chain connects TRBV9 to TRBJ1-3; D unclear. Per germline, CDR1 SGDLS and CDR2 YYNGEE. This CDR3 comprises 18 residues. Trimming cost V 3 bases and J 0 bases, with 19 bases left between them. CDR3 residues: CASSEHQAPTTSGNTIYF. The CDR3 DNA sequence: TGTGCCAGCAGCGAACACCAGGCGCCTACGACCTCTGGAAACACCATATATTTT.

This clone was found once. CDR3 bases: TGTGCCATCAGTGGACCTACGGGACTAGCGGGGTTGTACACAGATACGCAGTATTTT. Amino acid sequence: CAISGPTGLAGLYTDTQYF. The V and J genes are TRBV10-3 and TRBJ2-3; 13 bases map to TRBD2. Germline trimming cut 4 bases from V and 2 bases from J; bases unmatched to any gene: 12. The length of the CDR3 is 19 residues. Per germline, CDR1 ENHRY and CDR2 SYGVKD.

CDR3 sequence: CASSDRFDQPQHF. CDR3 DNA sequence: TGTGCCAGCAGTGACAGGTTCGATCAGCCCCAGCATTTT. V gene TRBV6-1 combines with J gene TRBJ1-5, with no clear D. This CDR3 contains 13 residues. CDR1 MNHNS and CDR2 SASEGT come from the germline V gene. The germline V and J ends were trimmed by 3 bases and 5 bases, with 8 bases remaining between them.